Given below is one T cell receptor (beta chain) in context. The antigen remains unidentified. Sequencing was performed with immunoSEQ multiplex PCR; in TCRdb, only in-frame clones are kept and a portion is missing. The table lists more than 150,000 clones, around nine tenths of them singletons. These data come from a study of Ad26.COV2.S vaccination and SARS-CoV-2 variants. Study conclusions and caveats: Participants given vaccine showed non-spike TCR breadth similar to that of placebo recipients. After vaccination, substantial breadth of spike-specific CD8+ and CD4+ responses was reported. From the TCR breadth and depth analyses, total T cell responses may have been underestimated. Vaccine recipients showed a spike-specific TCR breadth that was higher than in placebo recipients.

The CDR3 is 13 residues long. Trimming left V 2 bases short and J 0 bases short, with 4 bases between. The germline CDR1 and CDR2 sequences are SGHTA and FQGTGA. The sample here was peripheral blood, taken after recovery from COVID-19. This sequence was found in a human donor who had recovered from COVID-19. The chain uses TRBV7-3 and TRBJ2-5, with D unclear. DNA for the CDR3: TGTGCCAGCAGCTTAGGCAACCAAGAGACCCAGTACTTC. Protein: CASSLGNQETQYF.